The table lists the clone carrying this TCR beta chain with a few counts. Germline V gene lookup returns CDR1 SGHTA and CDR2 FQGNSA. V lost 7 bases, J lost 6 bases, and 5 bases lay in between. The CDR3 runs to 10 residues. This specimen comes from a study of CD8 T cells in Susac syndrome. Roughly 0.45 to 1 ug RNA was reverse transcribed with random hexamers. TCR beta CDR3 was amplified by immunoSEQ multiplex PCR. This amplification extended across 54 Vbeta and 13 Jbeta segments. MiXCR was run by TCRdb on the immunoSEQ multiplex PCR reads, yielding one entry per CDR3 protein. Among fewer than 300,000 distinct CDR3 sequences listed, around 84% were seen once.

The chain recombines TRBV7-2 with TRBJ2-3, with D unclear. The sequencing sample was made of CD8+ T cells from PBMCs. This TCR was recovered from a human donor with multiple sclerosis. Here the CDR3 reads CASNFDTQYF. The DNA for the CDR3 is TGTGCCAGCAACTTCGATACGCAGTATTTT.